These 25 T cell receptor beta chains were sequenced from one sample in a study of cytomegalovirus exposure and HLA in healthy donors. The primer mix had 60 Vbeta and 13 Jbeta primers. Here immunoSEQ multiplex PCR was the method, and the copy in TCRdb shows in-frame clones only, minus some. Counted here are some 130,000 clones, about 72% occurring once; the ten biggest clones make up roughly 1.6%. The sample taken for sequencing was PBMCs. Source of these receptors: a man aged 25 to 45 in good health and CMV-seropositive.

The chain links TRBV27 to TRBJ2-7; 10 bases match TRBD2. Trimming cost V 4 bases and J 6 bases; bases outside gene matches: 21. CDR1 and CDR2 from the germline V gene are MNHEY and SMNVEV (reference sequence). The CDR3 is made up of 19 amino acids. CDR3 nucleotides: TGTGCCAGCAGTTCCTACAGGGCCATCGCAGCGGGAGGGCCTGGCGAGCAGTACTTC. Its translation: CASSSYRAIAAGGPGEQYF.

This sequence joins TRBV5-1 and TRBJ1-5, with 7 bases identical to TRBD1. Trimming at V came to 2 bases and at J to 0 bases, leaving 2 bases not matched to a gene. The CDR3 sequence is 15 residues long. Looked up from germline, CDR1 is SGHRS and CDR2 is YFSETQ. CDR3 in DNA: TGCGCCAGCAGCTTCACAGGGGATAGCAATCAGCCCCAGCATTTT. This codes for CASSFTGDSNQPQHF.

This chain connects TRBV29-1 to TRBJ2-7; D uncertain. Between the trimmed V and J ends, which lost 1 base and 7 bases, there was a span of 14 bases. The CDR3 is made up of 13 amino acids. Germline CDR1 reads SQVTM; CDR2 reads ANQGSEA. CDR3 protein: CSVEAGRPREQYF. CDR3 in DNA: TGCAGCGTTGAAGCTGGCAGGCCTCGGGAGCAGTACTTC.

The chain employs TRBV5-4 and TRBJ2-3; 7 bases line up with TRBD2. Germline V gene lookup returns CDR1 SGHNT and CDR2 YYREEE (reference sequence). V lost 4 bases and J lost 2; bases outside the gene matches: 4. The CDR3 is 14 amino acids. CDR3 amino acids: CASSTGTNTDTQYF. The CDR3 DNA reads as TGTGCCAGCAGCACCGGGACTAACACAGATACGCAGTATTTT.

The rearrangement joins TRBV6-5 to TRBJ2-7, with no clear D. Per germline, CDR1 MNHEY and CDR2 SVGAGI. The V and J ends lost 0 bases and 0 bases respectively, with 6 bases between them. CDR3 size: 14 residues. CDR3 residues: CASSYSANSYEQYF. As DNA, the CDR3 is TGTGCCAGCAGTTACTCAGCCAACTCCTACGAGCAGTACTTC.

V gene TRBV15 combines with J gene TRBJ1-2, with TRBD1 identical over 7 bases. Germline V CDR1 and CDR2: LNHNV, YYDKDF (reference sequence). V shed 4 bases and J 0 bases; nucleotides not matched to a gene: 8. The CDR3 is made up of 16 amino acids. The CDR3 loop is CATSNLKGQPNYGYTF. In DNA form, the CDR3 reads TGTGCCACCAGCAACCTAAAGGGACAGCCTAACTATGGCTACACCTTC.

The rearrangement joins TRBV7-2 to TRBJ2-7, with TRBD1 matching over 7 bases. Germline V gene lookup returns CDR1 SGHTA and CDR2 FQGNSA. The CDR3 is 14 residues long. V gave up 3 bases and J gave up 5 bases; unmatched junction bases: 7. The CDR3 DNA reads TGTGCCAGCAGCTTTCGGACAGGCGTCAACGAGCAGTACTTC. Protein sequence: CASSFRTGVNEQYF.

This clone has only one observation. One end of the junction is discordant with germline, which a read error may explain. This chain links TRBV7-9 with TRBJ2-7; no reliable D call. This CDR3 is built from 14 residues. The germline V gene has CDR1 SEHNR and CDR2 FQNEAQ (reference sequence). The CDR3 DNA is TGTTCCAGCAGCAGCCACAGATCCTCCTACGAGCAGTACTTC. Translation gives CSSSSHRSSYEQYF.

J is TRBJ2-2 and V is TRBV6-5, with 13 nucleotides matching TRBD2. CDR1 MNHEY and CDR2 SVGAGI come from the germline V gene. Trimming took 2 bases from V and 6 from J; bases not matched to a gene: 3. This CDR3 is built from 16 residues. The CDR3 nucleotides read TGTGCCAGCAGTTACGGACTAGCGGGAGCCCCCGGGGAGCTGTTTTTT. Its translation is CASSYGLAGAPGELFF.

This clone turned up a few times. This sample includes further DNA sequences coding for the same CDR3. The chain links TRBV5-4 to TRBJ2-3; 8 nucleotides match TRBD2. Germline CDR1 is SGHNT and CDR2 is YYREEE (reference sequence). V shed 0 bases, J shed 0 bases, and the junction held 3 bases outside the gene matches. This CDR3 contains 16 residues. CDR3 coding DNA: TGTGCCAGCAGCTTGGGAGCGGGAGTTAGCACAGATACGCAGTATTTT. Translation gives CASSLGAGVSTDTQYF.

The chain carries TRBV6-1 and TRBJ1-4; possibly TRBD1 for D (5 bases). Germline V gene sequence: CDR1 MNHNS, CDR2 SASEGT. Trimming took off 1 base at V and 8 bases at J, with 14 bases between the two ends. The CDR3 length is 15 residues. The DNA of the CDR3 is TGTGCCAGCAGTGAAGGGTTGGGGACTACGGAAAAACTGTTTTTT. It translates to CASSEGLGTTEKLFF.

The chain uses TRBV11-1 and TRBJ2-3; TRBD2 aligns across 9 bases. There are 13 residues in the CDR3. The J segment lost 8 bases and the V segment lost 5 bases, leaving 5 bases of the junction unmatched. Germline CDR1 reads SGHAT; CDR2 reads FQDESV (reference sequence). The CDR3 DNA is TGTGCCAGCAGCCAACAAGCGGGAGGTACGCAGTATTTT. Its translation: CASSQQAGGTQYF. The whole variable domain, remainder taken from reference TRBV11-1 and TRBJ2-3, is EAEVAQSPRYKITEKSQAVAFWCDPISGHATLYWYRQILGQGPELLVQFQDESVVDDSQLPKDRFSAERLKGVDSTLKIQPAELGDSAMYLCASSQQAGGTQYFGPGTRLTVL.

This clone was seen more than once but under ten times. The chain uses TRBV10-3 and TRBJ2-5; 13 bases fit TRBD2. Germline values: CDR1 ENHRY, CDR2 SYGVKD. There are 17 residues in the CDR3. The J segment lost 5 bases and the V segment lost 3 bases, leaving 9 bases of the junction unmatched. CDR3 in amino acids: CAISDKLAGGPGETQYF. CDR3 DNA: TGTGCCATCAGTGATAAACTAGCGGGAGGGCCAGGTGAGACCCAGTACTTC.

This clone was picked up a small number of times. The chain employs TRBV6-1 and TRBJ1-5; 9 bases map to TRBD1. V lost 3 bases and J lost 4; bases outside the gene matches: 10. Germline V CDR1 and CDR2: MNHNS, SASEGT. The CDR3 is made up of 17 amino acids. The CDR3 spells CASSDPGQGTENQPQHF. In DNA, the CDR3 is TGTGCCAGCAGTGACCCGGGACAGGGTACGGAAAATCAGCCCCAGCATTTT.

This sequence joins TRBV19 and TRBJ2-7, with 10 bases identical to TRBD2. The ends lost 6 bases at V and 4 bases at J; junction bases unmatched: 18. This CDR3 spans 18 amino acids. The germline CDR1 and CDR2 sequences are LNHDA and SQIVND (reference sequence). The CDR3 DNA reads as TGTGCCAGTAGCCTCTCCGGACTAGCGGCTATCGGGTCATACGAGCAGTACTTC. Its translation: CASSLSGLAAIGSYEQYF.

As to this clone: Other nucleotide sequences from this sample produce the same CDR3. The chain combines TRBV7-9 with TRBJ1-1; 9 nucleotides match TRBD1. The CDR3 totals 14 residues. Looked up from germline, CDR1 is SEHNR and CDR2 is FQNEAQ (reference sequence). V lost 2 bases to trimming and J lost 4 bases; unmatched junction nucleotides: 2. The CDR3 loop is CASSLTGGVTEAFF. The CDR3 region has the DNA TGTGCCAGCAGCTTAACAGGGGGCGTCACTGAAGCTTTCTTT.

The rearrangement uses TRBV11-2 and TRBJ1-2; D ambiguous. The CDR3 length is 15 residues. Germline V gives CDR1 SGHAT, CDR2 FQNNGV. V was cut by 0 bases and J by 2 bases, with 10 bases left in between. CDR3 in DNA: TGTGCCAGCAGCTTAGATAATTTACGGAACTATGGCTACACCTTC. Translation: CASSLDNLRNYGYTF.

The J gene is TRBJ2-3, the V gene TRBV5-1, with 9 nucleotides matching TRBD2. After removal of 3 bases from V and 1 base from J, the junction contained 18 bases not matched to a gene. The CDR3 extends over 20 amino acids. Germline V gene sequence: CDR1 SGHRS, CDR2 YFSETQ. CDR3 region: CASSSRGASGIDWGTDTQYF. The CDR3 DNA sequence: TGCGCCAGCAGCTCACGAGGGGCTAGCGGGATCGACTGGGGCACAGATACGCAGTATTTT.

This clone was counted once. The V and J genes are TRBV6-5 and TRBJ1-1, with a tentative D call TRBD1 (5 bases). The CDR3 consists of 16 residues. In germline, CDR1 is MNHEY, CDR2 SVGAGI. The V end lost 0 bases, the J end lost 1 base, and 12 bases lay between the germline ends. CDR3 DNA: TGTGCCAGCAGTTACTCGTGGGGGGATAGGAACACTGAAGCTTTCTTT. Protein product: CASSYSWGDRNTEAFF.

This rearrangement joins TRBV6-6 to TRBJ1-2; the match to TRBD1 covers 8 bases. Trimming at V came to 0 bases and at J to 7 bases, leaving 4 bases not matched to a gene. The CDR3 spans 14 residues. CDR1 MNHNY and CDR2 SVGAGI come from the germline V gene (reference sequence). The CDR3 coding sequence is TGTGCCAGCAGTTACTCGACAGGGGCTAGTGGCTACACCTTC. This translates into CASSYSTGASGYTF.

The chain couples TRBV28 to TRBJ1-2, with a possible D match to TRBD1 (5 bases). Germline V gene data show CDR1 as MDHEN and CDR2 as SYDVKM. V lost 7 bases and J lost 4, with 16 bases in between. The CDR3 runs 14 residues. CDR3 nucleotide sequence: TGTGCCAGCACCCTCGGGGGGACGGTCTATGGCTACACCTTC. It codes for CASTLGGTVYGYTF.

This chain uses TRBV10-3 with TRBJ2-1; TRBD1 is a possible D gene (5 bases). The length of the CDR3 is 16 residues. Germline V gene data show CDR1 as ENHRY and CDR2 as SYGVKD. Trimming left V 0 bases short and J 1 base short, with 10 bases between. The CDR3 region is CAISESQGNSYNEQFF. DNA of the CDR3: TGTGCCATCAGTGAGTCCCAGGGTAATTCCTACAATGAGCAGTTCTTC.

This chain links TRBV5-8 with TRBJ2-1; 13 bases match TRBD2. Per germline, CDR1 SGHTS and CDR2 YDEGEE. V was pared by 0 bases and J by 6 bases, with 3 bases of the junction left unmatched. This CDR3 region has 16 residues. The CDR3 coding sequence is TGTGCCAGCAGCTTGGTGGGACTAGCGGGATTCAATGAGCAGTTCTTC. Protein sequence: CASSLVGLAGFNEQFF.

The chain recombines TRBV5-1 with TRBJ2-3, with 8 bases aligning to TRBD2. The CDR3 totals 16 residues. Germline loops: CDR1 SGHRS, CDR2 YFSETQ. Unmatched junction bases numbered 8, after V lost 5 bases and J lost 0 bases. For the CDR3, the DNA is TGCGCCAGCAGTGAAGGACTAGCAATGAGCACAGATACGCAGTATTTT. This gives the protein CASSEGLAMSTDTQYF.

This chain links TRBV6-1 with TRBJ2-2, with TRBD1 as a possible D gene (6 bases). CDR3 length equals 14 residues. With 7 bases removed from V and 4 bases from J, the gap between germline ends came to 13 bases. CDR1 and CDR2 from the germline V gene are MNHNS and SASEGT. The CDR3 here is CASIRRGGTGELFF. In DNA, the CDR3 is TGTGCCAGCATCAGGCGAGGGGGCACCGGGGAGCTGTTTTTT.